This T cell receptor (beta chain) stems from a study of identical twins. TCRdb passed the 5' RACE reads through MiXCR, listing each CDR3 protein once. The top ten clones hold 1.6% of a sample with nearly 650,000 distinct CDR3 sequences, just over 7% of them seen once. This CDR3 is 16 amino acids long. V was clipped by 4 bases and J by 1 base, with 15 bases between them. These same data were also listed under a study on yellow fever vaccine responses in identical twins.

The sequenced material came from PBMCs. The TCR was taken from a woman between 18 and 29 years old in good health. The rearrangement links TRBV5-3 to TRBJ1-5; no firm D call. TRBV5-3 is known as an ORF, though its function is uncertain. The CDR3 spells CARSLGGRWSNQPQHF. The CDR3 nucleotides are TGTGCCAGAAGCCTTGGTGGCAGATGGAGCAATCAGCCCCAGCATTTT.